This TCR beta chain derives from a study of T-cell reconstitution after alpha-beta-depleted transplantation in children. Construction of the TCRbeta library involved unique molecular identifiers. TCRdb itself ran the PCR reads through MiXCR, one entry per CDR3 protein. The profile shows about 500,000 distinct CDR3 sequences, 30% to 35% of them singletons. The receptor's source is a human donor who donated a stem cell graft to a child with aplastic anemia. The sequencing here drew on PBMCs from the stem cell graft donor, taken from the stem cell graft.

Written as DNA, the CDR3 is TGCAGCGGGGGGACCAACACTGAAGCTTTCTTT. Protein: CSGGTNTEAFF. V usage is TRBV29-1 and J usage is TRBJ1-1; tentatively, D is TRBD1 (5 bases). Germline values: CDR1 SQVTM, CDR2 ANQGSEA. V shed 7 bases and J shed 2 bases, with 8 bases lying between them. The CDR3 totals 11 residues.